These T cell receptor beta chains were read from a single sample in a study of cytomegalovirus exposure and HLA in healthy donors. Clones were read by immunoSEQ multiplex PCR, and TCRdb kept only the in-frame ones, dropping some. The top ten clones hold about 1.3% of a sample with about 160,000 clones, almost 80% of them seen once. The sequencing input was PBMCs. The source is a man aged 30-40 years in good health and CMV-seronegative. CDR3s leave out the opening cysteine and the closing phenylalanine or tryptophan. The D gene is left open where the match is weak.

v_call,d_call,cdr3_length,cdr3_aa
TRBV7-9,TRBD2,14,ASSKDGTSVSYEQY
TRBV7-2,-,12,ASSLRPDSYEQY
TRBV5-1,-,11,ASRASGEETQY
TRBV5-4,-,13,ASSRGGADGEKLF
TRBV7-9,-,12,ASSLVYPVNEQF
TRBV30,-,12,AWSPLAGSYEQY
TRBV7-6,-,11,ASSGGGRGEQF
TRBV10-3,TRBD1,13,AISASGTGGREQY
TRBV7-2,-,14,ASSLGQAALNSPLH
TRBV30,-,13,AWSVRGSSYNEQF
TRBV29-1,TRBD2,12,SVGTSEFPGELF
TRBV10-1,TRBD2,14,ASSPGGLADRNEQF
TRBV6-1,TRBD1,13,ASSERDRGPETQY
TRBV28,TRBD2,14,ASSLSAGGLYNEQF
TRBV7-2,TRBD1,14,ASSLVGAGQDNEQF
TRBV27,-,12,ASSFLETIDEQF
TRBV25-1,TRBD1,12,ASSAAGGTGELF
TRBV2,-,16,ASSEEGWVSGPGQPQH
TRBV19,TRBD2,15,ASIWGGEPSGANVLT
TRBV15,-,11,ATSRGKSYEQY
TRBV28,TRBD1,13,ASSADRANTGELF
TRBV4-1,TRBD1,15,ASSQDGVQGAYQPQH
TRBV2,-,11,ASTFRVGEKLF
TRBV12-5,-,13,ASGLRTCLWSGYT
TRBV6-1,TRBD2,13,ASKTASGSYNEQF
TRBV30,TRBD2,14,AWSPPRSGRVYEQY
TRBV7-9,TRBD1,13,ASTPGTGSYTEAF
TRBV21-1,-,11,ASPPVGGLEQY
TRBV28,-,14,ASRLYQGDTNYGYT
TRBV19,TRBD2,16,ASSTGLAGGESQETQY
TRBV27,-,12,ASSQGDSRYEQY
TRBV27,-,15,ASSLSPPRAGAYEQY
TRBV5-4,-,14,ASSLVGREVADTQY
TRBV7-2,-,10,ASSLFSTEAF
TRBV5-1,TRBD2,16,ASRAGTSGGLSTDTQY
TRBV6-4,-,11,ASSDTVADTQY
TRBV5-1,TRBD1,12,ASSPGQGGQPQH
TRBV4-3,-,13,ASSQGLQGIYEQY
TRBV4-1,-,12,ASSQRTDKSPQH
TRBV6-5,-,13,ASSYRRGSTYEQY
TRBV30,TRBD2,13,AWSALAGGYNEQF
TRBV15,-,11,ATSRDSEGTQY
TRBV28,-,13,ASSSIKRLQETQY
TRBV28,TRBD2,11,ASGGGSRVVVY
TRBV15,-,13,ATSRPYGPQNEQY
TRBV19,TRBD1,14,ASSGPRDRGRGEQY
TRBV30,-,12,AWRNQGLNYEQY
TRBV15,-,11,ATSALLSYEQY
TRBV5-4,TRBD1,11,AGSDRANYGYT
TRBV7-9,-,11,ASSLLPLLGYT
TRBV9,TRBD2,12,ASSPAVGGEGQF
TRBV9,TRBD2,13,ASSVGGSGTGELF
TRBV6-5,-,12,ASRSGISNQPQH
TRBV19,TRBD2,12,ASRTAGDGGEQY
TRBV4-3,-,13,ASSQAGGANYGYT
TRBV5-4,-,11,ASSLRMGRGAF
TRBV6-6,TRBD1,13,ASSYSRDRGDEQY
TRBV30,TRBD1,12,AWNSQDRGTEAF
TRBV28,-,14,ASILSLVGAGSPLH
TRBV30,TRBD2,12,AWSLGGGTDTQY